This T cell receptor (beta chain) derives from a study of blood T cell repertoires in COVID-19. Across the whole study: Acute and convalescent COVID-19 samples came from the United States, Italy and Spain. T cells, B-cell-depleted T cells, or PBMCs supplied cDNA or gDNA.

This CDR3 has 12 residues. Germline assignment: CDR1 MRHNA and CDR2 SNTAGT. Trimming took 3 bases from V and 8 from J, leaving 10 bases between them. Per the original data handling: Cell counts per sample came from amplifying reference gene primers. Method: immunoSEQ multiplex PCR; TCRdb's copy keeps in-frame clones and lacks some. V and J calls plus clone size are reproduced from that table; the DNA served to infer D and trimming. Among under 250,000 clones listed, roughly 80% were seen once. The sequencing sample was made of peripheral blood. This TCR came from a woman at least 80 years old with acute or convalescent COVID-19. V usage is TRBV6-4 and J usage is TRBJ1-2; D gene uncertain. CDR3 amino acids: CASSETGGGYTF. The DNA for the CDR3 is TGTGCCAGCAGTGAGACTGGAGGAGGCTACACCTTC.